This T cell receptor beta chain was documented in a study of shared clonotypes between healthy human individuals. Only in-frame clones appear in the TCRdb table, and some are missing; sequencing was by immunoSEQ multiplex PCR. The table shows approximately 1.9 million clones, with roughly 93% occurring only once. The sample holds one count of this clone. CD8 cells classed as naive were CD45RO-negative and positively selected for CCR7, excluding terminally differentiated effector memory CD45RA+ cells. Germline assignment: CDR1 SEHNR and CDR2 FQNEAQ (reference sequence). The CDR3 is 18 amino acids. V shed 5 bases and J 0 bases; nucleotides not matched to a gene: 13.

The chain employs TRBV7-9 and TRBJ2-3, with 8 nucleotides matching TRBD2. The sequenced material came from naive CD8+ T cells from PBMCs. The clonotype comes from a young man in good health. Some clones in this sample may be carry-over from other donors' samples. The CDR3 DNA follows: TGTGCCAGCAGCCCCGGGGGGGCCGCGGAGGGAAGCACAGATACGCAGTATTTT. Translation gives CASSPGGAAEGSTDTQYF. Complete variable domain (other parts from reference TRBV7-9 and TRBJ2-3): DTGVSQNPRHKITKRGQNVTFRCDPISEHNRLYWYRQTLGQGPEFLTYFQNEAQLEKSRLLSDRFSAERPKGSFSTLEIQRTEQGDSAMYLCASSPGGAAEGSTDTQYFGPGTRLTVL.